The entry that follows covers one T cell receptor (beta chain) sequence. The antigen remains unidentified. These data come from a study of cytomegalovirus exposure and HLA in healthy donors. Background on the study: The approximately 700 first-cohort repertoires shared a platform with the 100 to 150 validation repertoires, as reported in a later analysis.

Only in-frame clones appear in the TCRdb table, and some are missing; sequencing was by immunoSEQ multiplex PCR. The table lists about 310,000 clones, nearly 90% of them singletons, with around 0.88% in the top ten. Study-wide results and limits: Despite most TCR sequences being rare, some public TCRs occurred in many donors. The authors listed 164 TCR beta chains as cytomegalovirus-associated.

The donors were in the approximately 120-subject validation cohort; that cohort was separate from the approximately 700-subject first cohort. Specimen: PBMCs. The sequence derives from a man between 25 and 39 years old in good health and CMV-seronegative.

The CDR3 loop is CASSPPEGSGAFF. As DNA, the CDR3 is TGTGCCAGCTCACCACCGGAGGGATCCGGGGCTTTCTTT. The rearrangement uses TRBV18 and TRBJ1-1; D unresolved. Germline V gives CDR1 KGHSH, CDR2 LQKENI. The germline V and J ends were trimmed by 0 bases and 11 bases, with 13 bases remaining between them. The CDR3 length is 13 residues.